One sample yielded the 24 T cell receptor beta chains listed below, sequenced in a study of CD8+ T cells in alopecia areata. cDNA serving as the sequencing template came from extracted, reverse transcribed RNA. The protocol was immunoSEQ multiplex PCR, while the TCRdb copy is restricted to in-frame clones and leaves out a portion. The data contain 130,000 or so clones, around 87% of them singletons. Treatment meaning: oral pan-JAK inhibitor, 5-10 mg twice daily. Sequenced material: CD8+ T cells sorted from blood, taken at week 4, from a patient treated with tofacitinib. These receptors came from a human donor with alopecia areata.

The CDR3 DNA reads TGTGCCAGCAGCTTAGCGTACAGGGATTTCACAGATACGCAGTATTTT. Translated, it gives CASSLAYRDFTDTQYF. The chain links TRBV7-8 to TRBJ2-3; D may be TRBD1 (6 bases). CDR3 length equals 16 residues. Between the trimmed V and J ends, which lost 0 bases and 2 bases, there was a span of 12 bases. The V gene's germline CDR1 is SGHVS and CDR2 FQNEAQ.

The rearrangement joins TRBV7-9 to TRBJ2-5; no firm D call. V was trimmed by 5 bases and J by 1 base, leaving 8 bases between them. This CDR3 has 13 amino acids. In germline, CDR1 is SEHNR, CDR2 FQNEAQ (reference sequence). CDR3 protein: CASSLPAQETQYF. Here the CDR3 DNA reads TGTGCCAGCAGCCTCCCGGCCCAAGAGACCCAGTACTTC.

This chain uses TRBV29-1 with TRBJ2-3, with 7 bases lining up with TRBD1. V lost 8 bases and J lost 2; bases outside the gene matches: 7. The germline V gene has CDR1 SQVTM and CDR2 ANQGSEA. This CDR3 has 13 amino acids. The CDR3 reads CSPQGENTDTQYF. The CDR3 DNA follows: TGCAGCCCCCAGGGGGAGAACACAGATACGCAGTATTTT.

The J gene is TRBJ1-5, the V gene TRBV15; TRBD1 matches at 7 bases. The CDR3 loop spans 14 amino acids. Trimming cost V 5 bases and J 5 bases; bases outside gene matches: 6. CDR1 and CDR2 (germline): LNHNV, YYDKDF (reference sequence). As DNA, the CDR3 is TGTGCCACCAGCGGAACAGGGGTCGATCAGCCCCAGCATTTT. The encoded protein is CATSGTGVDQPQHF.

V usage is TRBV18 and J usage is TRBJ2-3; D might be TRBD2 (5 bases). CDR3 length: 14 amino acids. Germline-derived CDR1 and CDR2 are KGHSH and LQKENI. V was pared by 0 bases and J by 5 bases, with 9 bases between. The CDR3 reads CASSPPRGEDTQYF. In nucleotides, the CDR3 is TGTGCCAGCTCACCACCCCGGGGTGAAGATACGCAGTATTTT.

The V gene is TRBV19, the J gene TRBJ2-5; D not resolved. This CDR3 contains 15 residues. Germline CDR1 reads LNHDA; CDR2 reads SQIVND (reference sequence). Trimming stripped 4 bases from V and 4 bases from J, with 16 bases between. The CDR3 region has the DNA TGTGCCAGTAGTACCGACCCGTCGGTGGGAGAGACCCAGTACTTC. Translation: CASSTDPSVGETQYF. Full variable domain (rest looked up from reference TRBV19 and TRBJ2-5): DGGITQSPKYLFRKEGQNVTLSCEQNLNHDAMYWYRQDPGQGLRLIYYSQIVNDFQKGDIAEGYSVSREKKESFPLTVTSAQKNPTAFYLCASSTDPSVGETQYFGPGTRLLVL.

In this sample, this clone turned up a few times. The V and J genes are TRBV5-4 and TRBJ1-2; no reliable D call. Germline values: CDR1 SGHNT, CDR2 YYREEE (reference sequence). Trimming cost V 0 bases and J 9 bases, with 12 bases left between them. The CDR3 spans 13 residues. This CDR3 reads CASSLVGGSSYTF. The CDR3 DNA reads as TGTGCCAGCAGCTTGGTGGGAGGCAGTAGCTACACCTTC.

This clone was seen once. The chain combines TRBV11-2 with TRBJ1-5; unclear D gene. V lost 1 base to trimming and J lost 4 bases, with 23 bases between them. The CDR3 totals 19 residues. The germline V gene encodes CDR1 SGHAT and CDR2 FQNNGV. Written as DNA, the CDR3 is TGTGCCAGCAGCTTAGTTTCTGCGGGTCGAGGGAGGTGGAATCAGCCCCAGCATTTT. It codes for CASSLVSAGRGRWNQPQHF.

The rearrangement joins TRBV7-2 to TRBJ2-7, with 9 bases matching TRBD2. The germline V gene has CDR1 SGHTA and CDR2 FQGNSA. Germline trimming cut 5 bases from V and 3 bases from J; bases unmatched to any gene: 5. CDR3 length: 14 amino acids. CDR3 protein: CASSMLAGLYEQYF. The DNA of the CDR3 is TGTGCCAGCAGCATGCTAGCGGGACTCTACGAGCAGTACTTC.

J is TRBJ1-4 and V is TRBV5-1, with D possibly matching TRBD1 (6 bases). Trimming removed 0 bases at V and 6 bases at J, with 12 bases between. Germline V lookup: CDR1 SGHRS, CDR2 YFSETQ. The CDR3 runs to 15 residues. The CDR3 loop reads CASSLGNREDEKLFF. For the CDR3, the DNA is TGCGCCAGCAGCTTGGGGAACAGGGAGGATGAAAAACTGTTTTTT.

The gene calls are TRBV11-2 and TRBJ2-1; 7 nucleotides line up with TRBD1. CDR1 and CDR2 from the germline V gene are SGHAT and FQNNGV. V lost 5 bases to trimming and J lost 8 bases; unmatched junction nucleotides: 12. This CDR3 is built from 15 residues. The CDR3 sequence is CASSIGTASNDEQFF. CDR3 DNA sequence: TGTGCCAGCAGCATCGGGACAGCCAGTAACGATGAGCAGTTCTTC.

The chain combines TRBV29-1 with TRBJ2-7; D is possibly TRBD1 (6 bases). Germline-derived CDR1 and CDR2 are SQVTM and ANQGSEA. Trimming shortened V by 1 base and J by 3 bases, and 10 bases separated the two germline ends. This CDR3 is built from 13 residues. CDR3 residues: CSVEGTASYEQYF. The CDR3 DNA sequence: TGCAGCGTTGAAGGGACAGCCAGCTACGAGCAGTACTTC.

The CDR3 bases are TGTGCCTGGAGTGTGGGGGGGGCCCAGCCCCAGCATTTT. Translation gives CAWSVGGAQPQHF. The chain combines TRBV30 with TRBJ1-5; D is possibly TRBD1 (6 bases). CDR1 is GTSNPN, CDR2 SVGIG, per germline (reference sequence). V gave up 0 bases and J gave up 7 bases, with 10 bases separating them. The CDR3 has 13 amino acids.

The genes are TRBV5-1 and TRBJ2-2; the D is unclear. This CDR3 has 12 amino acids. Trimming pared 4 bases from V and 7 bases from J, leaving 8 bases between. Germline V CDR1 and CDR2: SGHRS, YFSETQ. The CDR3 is CASSADNGELFF. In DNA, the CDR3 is TGCGCCAGCAGCGCAGACAACGGGGAGCTGTTTTTT. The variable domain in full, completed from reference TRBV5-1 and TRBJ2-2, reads KAGVTQTPRYLIKTRGQQVTLSCSPISGHRSVSWYQQTPGQGLQFLFEYFSETQRNKGNFPGRFSGRQFSNSRSEMNVSTLELGDSALYLCASSADNGELFFGEGSRLTVL.

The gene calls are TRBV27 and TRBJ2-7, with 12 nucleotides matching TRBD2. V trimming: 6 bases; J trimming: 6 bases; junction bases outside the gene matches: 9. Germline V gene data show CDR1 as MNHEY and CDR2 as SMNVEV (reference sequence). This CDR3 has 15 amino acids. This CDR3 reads CASSRSLLAGGEQYF. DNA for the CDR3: TGTGCCAGCAGCCGGTCGTTACTAGCGGGAGGCGAGCAGTACTTC.

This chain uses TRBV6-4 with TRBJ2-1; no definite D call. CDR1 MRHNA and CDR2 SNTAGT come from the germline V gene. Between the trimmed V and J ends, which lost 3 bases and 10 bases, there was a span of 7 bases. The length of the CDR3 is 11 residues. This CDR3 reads CASSDGVEQFF. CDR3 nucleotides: TGTGCCAGCAGTGATGGGGTGGAGCAGTTCTTC.

The CDR3 sequence is CASSTPGSGRDTSYEQYF. CDR3 DNA sequence: TGTGCCAGCAGCACCCCTGGGAGTGGGAGGGATACCTCCTACGAGCAGTACTTC. The chain recombines TRBV7-9 with TRBJ2-7; 7 bases are a match to TRBD2. The CDR3 is 18 amino acids. Germline loops: CDR1 SEHNR, CDR2 FQNEAQ (reference sequence). Trimming took 5 bases from V and 0 from J; bases not matched to a gene: 16.

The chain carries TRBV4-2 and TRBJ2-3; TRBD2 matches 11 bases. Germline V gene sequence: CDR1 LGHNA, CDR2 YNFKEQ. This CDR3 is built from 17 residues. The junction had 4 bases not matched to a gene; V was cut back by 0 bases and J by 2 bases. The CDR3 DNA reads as TGTGCCAGCAGCCAAGATCAGACTAGCGGGAACACAGATACGCAGTATTTT. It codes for CASSQDQTSGNTDTQYF.

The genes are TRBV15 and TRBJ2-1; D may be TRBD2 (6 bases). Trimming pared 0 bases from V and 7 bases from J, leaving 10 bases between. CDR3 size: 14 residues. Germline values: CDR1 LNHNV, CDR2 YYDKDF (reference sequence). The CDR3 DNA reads TGTGCCACCAGCAGAGAGGGGGGAAGGAATGAGCAGTTCTTC. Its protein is CATSREGGRNEQFF.

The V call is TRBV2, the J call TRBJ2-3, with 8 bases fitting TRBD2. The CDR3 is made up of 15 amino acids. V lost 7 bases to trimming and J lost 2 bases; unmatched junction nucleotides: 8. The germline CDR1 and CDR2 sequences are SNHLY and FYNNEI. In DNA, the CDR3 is TGTGCCAGCAATTTAGGACTAGCCTCCACAGATACGCAGTATTTT. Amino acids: CASNLGLASTDTQYF. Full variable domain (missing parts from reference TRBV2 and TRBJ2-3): EPEVTQTPSHQVTQMGQEVILRCVPISNHLYFYWYRQILGQKVEFLVSFYNNEISEKSEIFDDQFSVERPDGSNFTLKIRSTKLEDSAMYFCASNLGLASTDTQYFGPGTRLTVL.

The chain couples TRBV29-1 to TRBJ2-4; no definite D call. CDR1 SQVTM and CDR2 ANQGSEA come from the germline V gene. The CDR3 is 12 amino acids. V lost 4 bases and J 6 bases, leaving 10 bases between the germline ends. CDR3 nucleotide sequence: TGCAGCGTTGGGGTGGATGGAAACATTCAGTACTTC. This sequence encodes CSVGVDGNIQYF.

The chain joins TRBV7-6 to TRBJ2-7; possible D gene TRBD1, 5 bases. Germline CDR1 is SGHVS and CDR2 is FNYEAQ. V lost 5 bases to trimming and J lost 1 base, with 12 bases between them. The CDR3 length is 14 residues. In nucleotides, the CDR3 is TGTGCCAGCAGCCCGGACACAGGATCCTACGAGCAGTACTTC. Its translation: CASSPDTGSYEQYF.

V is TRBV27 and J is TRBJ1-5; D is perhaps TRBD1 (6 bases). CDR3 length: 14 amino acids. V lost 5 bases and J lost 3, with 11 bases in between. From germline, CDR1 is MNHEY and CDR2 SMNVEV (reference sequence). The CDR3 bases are TGTGCCAGCAGTATTCGACAGGCCAATCAGCCCCAGCATTTT. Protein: CASSIRQANQPQHF.

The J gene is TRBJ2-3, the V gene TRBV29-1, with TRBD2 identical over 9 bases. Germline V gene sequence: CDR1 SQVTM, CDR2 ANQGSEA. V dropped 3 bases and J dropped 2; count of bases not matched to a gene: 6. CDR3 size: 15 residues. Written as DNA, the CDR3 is TGCAGCGTTGAGGTAGCGGGGGACACCACAGATACGCAGTATTTT. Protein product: CSVEVAGDTTDTQYF.